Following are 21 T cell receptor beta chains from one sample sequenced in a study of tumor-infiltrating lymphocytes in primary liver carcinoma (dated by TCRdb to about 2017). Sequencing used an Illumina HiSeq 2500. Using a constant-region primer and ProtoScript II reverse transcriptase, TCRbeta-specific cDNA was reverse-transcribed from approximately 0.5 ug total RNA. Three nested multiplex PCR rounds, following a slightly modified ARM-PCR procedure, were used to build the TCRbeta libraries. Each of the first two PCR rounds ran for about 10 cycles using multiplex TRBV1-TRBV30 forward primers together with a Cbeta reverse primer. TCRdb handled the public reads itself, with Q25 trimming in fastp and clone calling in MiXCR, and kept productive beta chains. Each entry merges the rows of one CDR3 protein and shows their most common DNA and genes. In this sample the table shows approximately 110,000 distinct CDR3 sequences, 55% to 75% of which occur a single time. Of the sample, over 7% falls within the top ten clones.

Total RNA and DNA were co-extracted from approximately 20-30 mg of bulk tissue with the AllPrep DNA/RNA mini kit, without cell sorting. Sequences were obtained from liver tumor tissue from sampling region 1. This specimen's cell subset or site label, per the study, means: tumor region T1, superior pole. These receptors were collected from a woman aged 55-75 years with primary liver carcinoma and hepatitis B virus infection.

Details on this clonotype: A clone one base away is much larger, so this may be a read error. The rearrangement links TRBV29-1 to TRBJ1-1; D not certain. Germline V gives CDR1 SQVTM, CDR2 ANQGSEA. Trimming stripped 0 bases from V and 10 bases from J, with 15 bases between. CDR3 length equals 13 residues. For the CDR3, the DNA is TGCAGCGTTGAAGAGATTGTGCAAGTTGGAGCTTTCTTT. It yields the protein CSVEEIVQVGAFF. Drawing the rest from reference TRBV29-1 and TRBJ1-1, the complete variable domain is SAVISQKPSRDICQRGTSLTIQCQVDSQVTMMFWYRQQPGQSLTLIATANQGSEATYESGFVIDKFPISRPNLTFSTLTVSNMSPEDSSIYLCSVEEIVQVGAFFGQGTRLTVV.

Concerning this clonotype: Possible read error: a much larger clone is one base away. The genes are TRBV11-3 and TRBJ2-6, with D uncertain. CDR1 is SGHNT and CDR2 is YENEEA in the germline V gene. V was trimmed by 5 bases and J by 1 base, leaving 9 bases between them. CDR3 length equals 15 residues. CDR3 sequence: CASSMTLSGANVLTF. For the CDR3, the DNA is TGTGCCAGCAGCATGACCCTTTCTGGGGCCAACGTCCTGACTTTC. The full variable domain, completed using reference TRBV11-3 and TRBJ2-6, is EAGVVQSPRYKIIEKKQPVAFWCNPISGHNTLYWYLQNLGQGPELLIRYENEEAVDDSQLPKDRFSAERLKGVDSTLKIQPAELGDSAVYLCASSMTLSGANVLTFGAGSRLTVL.

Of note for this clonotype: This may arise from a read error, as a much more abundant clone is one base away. The CDR3 coding sequence is TGTGCCAGCAGTTACGCAGGGATGAACACTGAAGCTTCCTTT. Translated, it gives CASSYAGMNTEASF. The chain uses TRBV6-6 and TRBJ1-1; D is perhaps TRBD1 (5 bases). There are 14 residues in the CDR3. Germline assignment: CDR1 MNHNY and CDR2 SVGAGI (reference sequence).

The CDR3 sequence is CASSRGLAGAEETQYF. CDR3 DNA sequence: TGCGCCAGCAGCCGGGGACTAGCGGGAGCTGAAGAGACCCAGTACTTC. The chain links TRBV5-1 to TRBJ2-5; 14 bases agree with TRBD2. Germline V lookup: CDR1 SGHRS, CDR2 YFSETQ. V was pared by 4 bases and J by 3 bases, with 5 bases of the junction left unmatched. This CDR3 region has 16 residues.

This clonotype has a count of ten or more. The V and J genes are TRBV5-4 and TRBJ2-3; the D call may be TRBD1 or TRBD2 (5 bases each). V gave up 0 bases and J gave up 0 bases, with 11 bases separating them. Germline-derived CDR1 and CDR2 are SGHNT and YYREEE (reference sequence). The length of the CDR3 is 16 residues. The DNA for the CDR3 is TGTGCCAGCAGCTTGGGGGGACCAGGAAGCACAGATACGCAGTATTTT. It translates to CASSLGGPGSTDTQYF.

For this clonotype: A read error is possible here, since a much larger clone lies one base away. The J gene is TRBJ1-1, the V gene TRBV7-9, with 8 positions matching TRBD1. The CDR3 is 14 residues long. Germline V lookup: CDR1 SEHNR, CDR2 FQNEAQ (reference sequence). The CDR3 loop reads CASSFSAGGTEALF. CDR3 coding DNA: TGTGCCAGCAGCTTTTCAGCAGGGGGCACTGAAGCTTTATTT.

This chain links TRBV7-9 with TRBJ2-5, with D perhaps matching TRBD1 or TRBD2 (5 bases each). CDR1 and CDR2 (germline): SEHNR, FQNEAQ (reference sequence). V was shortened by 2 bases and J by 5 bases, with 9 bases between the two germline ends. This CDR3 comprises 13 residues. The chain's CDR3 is CASSLRDLETQYF. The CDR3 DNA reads TGTGCCAGCAGCTTAAGGGACCTCGAGACCCAGTACTTC.

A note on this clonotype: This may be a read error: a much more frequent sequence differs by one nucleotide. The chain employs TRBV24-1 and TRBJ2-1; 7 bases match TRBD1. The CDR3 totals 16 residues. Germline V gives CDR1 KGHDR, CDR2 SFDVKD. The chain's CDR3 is CATCDTSGGSYNEQFF. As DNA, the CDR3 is TGTGCCACCTGTGATACTTCAGGGGGCTCCTACAATGAGCAGTTCTTC.

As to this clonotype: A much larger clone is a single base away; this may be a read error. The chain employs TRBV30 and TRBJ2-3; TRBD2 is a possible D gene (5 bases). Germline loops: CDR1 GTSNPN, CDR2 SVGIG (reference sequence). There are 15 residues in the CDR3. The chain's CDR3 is CAWSFEGFSTDMQYF. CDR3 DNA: TGTGCCTGGAGCTTCGAGGGATTCTCCACAGATATGCAGTATTTT.

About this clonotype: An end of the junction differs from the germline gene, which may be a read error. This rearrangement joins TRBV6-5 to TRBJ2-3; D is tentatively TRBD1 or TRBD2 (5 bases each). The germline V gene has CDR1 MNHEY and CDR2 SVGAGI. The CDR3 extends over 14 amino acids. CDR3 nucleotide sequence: TGCGCCAGCAGGGAGAGGGACGCAACAGATACGCAGTATTTT. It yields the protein CASRERDATDTQYF.

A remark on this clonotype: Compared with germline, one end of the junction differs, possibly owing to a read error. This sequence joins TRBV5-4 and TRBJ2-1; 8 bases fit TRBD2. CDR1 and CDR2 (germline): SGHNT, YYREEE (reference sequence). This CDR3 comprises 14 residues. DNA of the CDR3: TGTGCCAGCAGCTTGGGGGATTCGAGACTAGCGTCAATCTTC. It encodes CASSLGDSRLASIF. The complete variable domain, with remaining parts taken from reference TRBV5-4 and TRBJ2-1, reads ETGVTQSPTHLIKTRGQQVTLRCSSQSGHNTVSWYQQALGQGPQFIFQYYREEENGRGNFPPRFSGLQFPNYSSELNVNALELDDSALYLCASSLGDSRLASIFGPGTRLTVL.

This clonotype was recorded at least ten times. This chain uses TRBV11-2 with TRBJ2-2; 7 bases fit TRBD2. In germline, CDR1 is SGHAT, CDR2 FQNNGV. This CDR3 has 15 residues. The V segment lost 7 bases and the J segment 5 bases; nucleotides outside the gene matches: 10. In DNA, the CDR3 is TGTGCCAGCACGCACAGGTCTAGCGGAACCGGGGAGCTGTTTTTT. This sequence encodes CASTHRSSGTGELFF.

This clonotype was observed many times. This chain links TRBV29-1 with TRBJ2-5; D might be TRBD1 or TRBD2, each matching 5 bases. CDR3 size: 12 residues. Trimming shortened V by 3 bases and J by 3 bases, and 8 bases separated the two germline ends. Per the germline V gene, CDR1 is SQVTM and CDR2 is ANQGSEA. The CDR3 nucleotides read TGCAGCGTTGACCAGGGAGAAGAGACCCAGTACTTC. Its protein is CSVDQGEETQYF.

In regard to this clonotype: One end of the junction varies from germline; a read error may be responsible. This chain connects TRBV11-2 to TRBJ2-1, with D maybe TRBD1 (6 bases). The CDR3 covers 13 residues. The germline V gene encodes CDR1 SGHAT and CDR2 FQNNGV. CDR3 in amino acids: CTSSLLQGNLQFF. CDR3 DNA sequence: TGTACCAGTAGCTTGCTACAGGGAAATTTGCAGTTCTTC. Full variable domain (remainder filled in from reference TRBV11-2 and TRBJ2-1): EAGVAQSPRYKIIEKRQSVAFWCNPISGHATLYWYQQILGQGPKLLIQFQNNGVVDDSQLPKDRFSAERLKGVDSTLKIQPAKLEDSAVYLCTSSLLQGNLQFFGPGTRLTVL.

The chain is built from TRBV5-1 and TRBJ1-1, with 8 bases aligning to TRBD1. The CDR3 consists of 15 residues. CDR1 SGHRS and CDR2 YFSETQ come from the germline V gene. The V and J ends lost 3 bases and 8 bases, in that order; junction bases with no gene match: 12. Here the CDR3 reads CASSSDRGVGIEAFF. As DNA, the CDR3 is TGCGCCAGCAGCTCTGACAGGGGAGTGGGGATCGAAGCTTTCTTT.

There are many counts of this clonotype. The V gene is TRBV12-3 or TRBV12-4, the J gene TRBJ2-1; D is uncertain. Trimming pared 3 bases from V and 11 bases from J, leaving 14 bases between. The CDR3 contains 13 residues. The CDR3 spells CASSFNPPPKQFF. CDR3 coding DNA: TGTGCCAGCAGTTTTAATCCCCCCCCTAAGCAGTTCTTC.

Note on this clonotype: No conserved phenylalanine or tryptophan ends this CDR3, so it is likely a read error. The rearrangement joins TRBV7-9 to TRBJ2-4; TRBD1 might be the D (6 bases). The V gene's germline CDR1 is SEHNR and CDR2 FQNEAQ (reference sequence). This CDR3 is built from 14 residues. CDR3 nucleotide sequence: TGTGCCAACAGCACAGGGCCCGGAAAAAACATTCAGTACCTC. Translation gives CANSTGPGKNIQYL.

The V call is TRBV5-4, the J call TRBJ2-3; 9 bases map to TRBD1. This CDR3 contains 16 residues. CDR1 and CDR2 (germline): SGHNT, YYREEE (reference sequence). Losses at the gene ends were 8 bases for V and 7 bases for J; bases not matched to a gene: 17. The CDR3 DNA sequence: TGTGCCAGTAGCCCGGTCGGGACAGGGTTAGCTCATACGCAGTATTTT. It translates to CASSPVGTGLAHTQYF.

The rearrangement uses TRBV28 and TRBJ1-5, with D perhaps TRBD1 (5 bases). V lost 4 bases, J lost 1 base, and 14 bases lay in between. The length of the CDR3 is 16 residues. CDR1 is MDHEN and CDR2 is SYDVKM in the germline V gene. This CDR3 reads CASSSIQGSSNQPQHF. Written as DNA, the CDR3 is TGTGCCAGCAGTTCGATCCAGGGCTCAAGCAATCAGCCCCAGCATTTT.

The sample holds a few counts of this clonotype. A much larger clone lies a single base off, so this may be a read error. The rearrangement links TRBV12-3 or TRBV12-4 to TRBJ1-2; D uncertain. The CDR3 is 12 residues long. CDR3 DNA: TGTGCCAGCAGTTTGGATTCCTATGTCTACACCTTC. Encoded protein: CASSLDSYVYTF.

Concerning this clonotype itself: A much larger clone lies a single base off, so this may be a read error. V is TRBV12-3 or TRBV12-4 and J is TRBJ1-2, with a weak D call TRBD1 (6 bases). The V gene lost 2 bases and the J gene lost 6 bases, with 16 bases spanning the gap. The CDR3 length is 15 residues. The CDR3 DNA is TGTGCCAGCAGTTTATCCGGACATGGACAGAATGGCTACACCTTC. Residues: CASSLSGHGQNGYTF.